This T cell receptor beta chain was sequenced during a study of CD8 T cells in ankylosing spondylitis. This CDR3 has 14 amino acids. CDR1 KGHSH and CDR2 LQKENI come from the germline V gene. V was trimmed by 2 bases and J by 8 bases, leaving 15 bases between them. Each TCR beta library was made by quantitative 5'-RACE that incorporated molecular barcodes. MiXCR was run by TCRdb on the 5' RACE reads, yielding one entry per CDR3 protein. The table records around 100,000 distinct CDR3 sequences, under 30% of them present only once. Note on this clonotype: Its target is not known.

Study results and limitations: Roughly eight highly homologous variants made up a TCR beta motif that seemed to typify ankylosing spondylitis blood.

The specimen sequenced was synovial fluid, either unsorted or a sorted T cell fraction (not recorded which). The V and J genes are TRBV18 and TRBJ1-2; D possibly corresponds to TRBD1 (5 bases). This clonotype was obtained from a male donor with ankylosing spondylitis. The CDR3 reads CASSPIQGVGGYTF. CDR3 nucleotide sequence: TGTGCCAGCTCACCAATCCAGGGTGTTGGGGGCTACACCTTC. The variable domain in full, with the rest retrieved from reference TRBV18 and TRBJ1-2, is NAGVMQNPRHLVRRRGQEARLRCSPMKGHSHVYWYRQLPEEGLKFMVYLQKENIIDESGMPKERFSAEFPKEGPSILRIQQVVRGDSAAYFCASSPIQGVGGYTFGSGTRLTVV.